The rows below give T cell receptor beta chains drawn from one sample of a study of a mutant IDH1 vaccine in newly diagnosed glioma. Antigens of these TCRs are unknown. Libraries were prepared by immunoSEQ multiplex PCR; TCRdb keeps only in-frame clonotypes and omits some of them. The sample includes some 30,000 clones, 88% seen only once; the top ten take more than 2.5%. This specimen was PBMCs, taken from a glioma patient whose treatment included an IDH1 peptide vaccine. These receptors were collected from a man aged 35-49 years with glioma. Each CDR3 is given with its conserved first and last residue. The order of the fields is D gene, V gene, J gene, clone size, CDR3 protein, CDR3 DNA. D genes are given only for firm matches. The size entry is marked missing in some rows and otherwise reads once, few, many or a size class.

D: NA
V: TRBV4-1
J: TRBJ1-4
size: NA
CDR3: CASSQSVWGGDEKLFF
DNA: TGCGCCAGCAGCCAATCAGTTTGGGGGGGAGATGAAAAACTGTTTTTT

D: TRBD1
V: TRBV19
J: TRBJ1-5
size: NA
CDR3: CASSIGGRGQGGHQPQHF
DNA: TGTGCCAGTAGTATAGGGGGAAGGGGACAGGGAGGGCATCAGCCCCAGCATTTT

D: TRBD1
V: TRBV25-1
J: TRBJ1-1
size: NA
CDR3: CASRSRLTGGGTEAFF
DNA: TGTGCCAGCAGGTCGCGCTTGACAGGGGGGGGGACTGAAGCTTTCTTT

D: TRBD1
V: TRBV28
J: TRBJ2-3
size: NA
CDR3: CASSLGQGPWDTQYF
DNA: TGTGCCAGCAGTCTGGGACAGGGCCCATGGGATACGCAGTATTTT

D: TRBD1
V: TRBV28
J: TRBJ1-1
size: NA
CDR3: CASSWGQGRSEAFF
DNA: TGTGCCAGCAGCTGGGGACAGGGGAGGAGTGAAGCTTTCTTT

D: NA
V: TRBV6-1
J: TRBJ1-5
size: NA
CDR3: CASSQAGTQPQHF
DNA: TGTGCCAGCAGTCAGGCGGGGACCCAGCCCCAGCATTTT

D: NA
V: TRBV7-2
J: TRBJ2-3
size: NA
CDR3: CASSFRERAGTDTQYF
DNA: TGTGCCAGCAGCTTCAGAGAGCGGGCGGGCACAGATACGCAGTATTTT

D: NA
V: TRBV5-1
J: TRBJ2-3
size: NA
CDR3: CASSSDSRVNTQYF
DNA: TGCGCCAGCAGTTCGGACAGCCGGGTTAATACGCAGTATTTT

D: NA
V: TRBV7-9
J: TRBJ1-3
size: NA
CDR3: CASSPLAGNTIYF
DNA: TGTGCCAGCAGCCCCCTTGCGGGAAACACCATATATTTT

D: NA
V: TRBV5-6
J: TRBJ2-7
size: NA
CDR3: CASSPQGQVSSYEQYF
DNA: TGTGCCAGCAGCCCTCAAGGCCAGGTGAGCTCCTACGAGCAGTACTTC

D: TRBD1
V: TRBV5-1
J: TRBJ1-1
size: NA
CDR3: CASSPRDSGYTEAFF
DNA: TGCGCCAGCAGCCCTCGGGACAGTGGGTACACTGAAGCTTTCTTT

D: NA
V: TRBV5-6
J: TRBJ1-6
size: NA
CDR3: CASSLTGLSASPLHF
DNA: TGTGCCAGCAGCCTCACGGGACTTTCGGCTTCACCCCTCCACTTT

D: NA
V: TRBV5-1
J: TRBJ1-3
size: NA
CDR3: CASSLGTLGSGNTIYF
DNA: TGCGCCAGCAGCTTGGGGACACTCGGCTCTGGAAACACCATATATTTT

D: NA
V: TRBV6-1
J: TRBJ1-5
size: NA
CDR3: CASSRGAGQPQHF
DNA: TGTGCCAGCAGTAGGGGGGCCGGTCAGCCCCAGCATTTT

D: NA
V: TRBV9
J: TRBJ1-5
size: NA
CDR3: CASSETGLGDQPQHF
DNA: TGTGCCAGCAGCGAAACAGGGTTGGGGGATCAGCCCCAGCATTTT

D: NA
V: TRBV5-6
J: TRBJ2-5
size: once
CDR3: CASSSNAGTPGLGTQYF
DNA: TGTGCCAGCAGCTCAAATGCCGGGACACCCGGACTCGGGACCCAGTACTTC

D: NA
V: TRBV5-1
J: TRBJ1-1
size: NA
CDR3: CASSPGWGTEAFF
DNA: TGCGCCAGCAGCCCTGGGTGGGGCACTGAAGCTTTCTTT

D: TRBD1
V: TRBV27
J: TRBJ1-1
size: once
CDR3: CASRHRGMNTEAFF
DNA: TGTGCCAGCAGGCACAGGGGAATGAACACTGAAGCTTTCTTT

D: TRBD1
V: TRBV5-6
J: TRBJ2-2
size: NA
CDR3: CASSGRDRGLTGELFF
DNA: TGTGCCAGCAGCGGACGAGACAGGGGGCTCACCGGGGAGCTGTTTTTT

D: NA
V: TRBV4-1
J: TRBJ1-5
size: NA
CDR3: CASSQAMGAGGNQPQHF
DNA: TGCGCCAGCAGCCAAGCCATGGGAGCCGGGGGCAATCAGCCCCAGCATTTT

D: TRBD1
V: TRBV18
J: TRBJ1-1
size: once
CDR3: CASSRNGRGITEAFF
DNA: TGTGCCAGCTCCCGGAACGGCAGGGGGATTACTGAAGCTTTCTTT

D: NA
V: TRBV9
J: TRBJ2-4
size: once
CDR3: CASSVDRGASNIQYF
DNA: TGTGCCAGCAGCGTAGATAGGGGGGCTTCAAACATTCAGTACTTC

D: TRBD2
V: TRBV5-1
J: TRBJ2-2
size: few
CDR3: CASSLALAGTGELFF
DNA: TGCGCCAGCAGCTTGGCACTAGCGGGCACCGGGGAGCTGTTTTTT

D: NA
V: TRBV4-1
J: TRBJ1-5
size: NA
CDR3: CASSQGDNSNQPQHF
DNA: TGCGCCAGCAGCCAAGGGGACAATAGCAATCAGCCCCAGCATTTT

D: TRBD2
V: TRBV5-1
J: TRBJ2-1
size: NA
CDR3: CASSLLPGTRGNEQFF
DNA: TGCGCCAGCAGCTTATTACCCGGGACTAGGGGCAATGAGCAGTTCTTC

D: NA
V: TRBV11-3
J: TRBJ1-5
size: NA
CDR3: CASSHSNQPQHF
DNA: TGTGCCAGCAGCCATAGCAATCAGCCCCAGCATTTT

D: NA
V: TRBV10-3
J: TRBJ1-5
size: NA
CDR3: CAIEEPQHF
DNA: TGTGCCATTGAGGAGCCCCAGCATTTT

D: NA
V: TRBV5-6
J: TRBJ1-3
size: NA
CDR3: CASSFPGNTIYF
DNA: TGTGCCAGCAGCTTTCCTGGAAACACCATATATTTT

D: NA
V: TRBV7-9
J: TRBJ1-4
size: NA
CDR3: CASSIRGNNEKLFF
DNA: TGTGCCAGCAGCATTAGGGGGAATAATGAAAAACTGTTTTTT

D: TRBD1
V: TRBV5-4
J: TRBJ2-7
size: NA
CDR3: CASGAVQGEHEQYF
DNA: TGTGCCAGCGGCGCCGTACAGGGGGAACACGAGCAGTACTTC

D: NA
V: TRBV9
J: TRBJ1-3
size: NA
CDR3: CASSDPGGGRSGNTIYF
DNA: TGTGCCAGCAGTGACCCTGGGGGGGGCCGCTCTGGAAACACCATATATTTT

D: TRBD1
V: TRBV25-1
J: TRBJ2-7
size: NA
CDR3: CASTPTQGAGYEQYF
DNA: TGTGCCAGCACCCCCACCCAGGGGGCAGGGTACGAGCAGTACTTC

D: TRBD2
V: TRBV5-4
J: TRBJ2-7
size: NA
CDR3: CASSLEVTSGRAEQYF
DNA: TGTGCCAGCAGCTTGGAGGTGACTAGCGGGAGGGCCGAGCAGTACTTC

D: NA
V: TRBV5-1
J: TRBJ2-1
size: NA
CDR3: CASSSRTGVMANEQFF
DNA: TGCGCCAGCAGCTCAAGGACGGGAGTTATGGCGAATGAGCAGTTCTTC

D: NA
V: TRBV9
J: TRBJ2-7
size: NA
CDR3: CASSGGVPYEQYF
DNA: TGTGCCAGCAGCGGGGGGGTCCCCTACGAGCAGTACTTC

D: NA
V: TRBV2
J: TRBJ2-4
size: NA
CDR3: CASSELAGADDLAKNIQYF
DNA: TGTGCCAGCAGTGAACTGGCAGGGGCCGACGATTTAGCCAAAAACATTCAGTACTTC

D: NA
V: TRBV28
J: TRBJ1-1
size: NA
CDR3: CASSLLGYTEAFF
DNA: TGTGCCAGCAGTTTATTGGGGTACACTGAAGCTTTCTTT

D: TRBD1
V: TRBV7-8
J: TRBJ1-2
size: NA
CDR3: CASSLGTGGNYGYTF
DNA: TGTGCCAGCAGCTTAGGGACAGGGGGAAACTATGGCTACACCTTC

D: NA
V: TRBV28
J: TRBJ1-6
size: NA
CDR3: CASSTQANYNSPLHF
DNA: TGTGCCAGCAGTACACAGGCGAACTATAATTCACCCCTCCACTTT

D: NA
V: TRBV7-2
J: TRBJ2-4
size: NA
CDR3: CASSLGTRLAKNIQYF
DNA: TGTGCCAGCAGCTTAGGAACACGACTAGCCAAAAACATTCAGTACTTC

D: NA
V: TRBV5-6
J: TRBJ2-6
size: NA
CDR3: CASSLGQVILSGANVLTF
DNA: TGTGCCAGCAGCTTGGGACAGGTCATCCTCTCTGGGGCCAACGTCCTGACTTTC

D: NA
V: TRBV30
J: TRBJ1-2
size: NA
CDR3: CAWSDSTYGYTF
DNA: TGTGCCTGGTCGGACAGTACCTATGGCTACACCTTC

D: NA
V: TRBV11-2
J: TRBJ2-1
size: NA
CDR3: CASSPGLHNEQFF
DNA: TGTGCCAGCAGCCCAGGACTGCACAATGAGCAGTTCTTC

D: NA
V: TRBV2
J: TRBJ2-5
size: NA
CDR3: CAISQGTGLGETQYF
DNA: TGTGCCATCTCCCAAGGCACAGGGTTAGGAGAGACCCAGTACTTC

D: NA
V: TRBV18
J: TRBJ1-2
size: NA
CDR3: CASSPPLGGAGYTF
DNA: TGTGCCAGCTCACCACCGTTGGGGGGGGCTGGCTACACCTTC

D: TRBD2
V: TRBV11-2
J: TRBJ2-1
size: NA
CDR3: CASSIGTSGSAYNEQFF
DNA: TGTGCCAGCAGCATTGGGACTAGCGGGAGCGCTTACAATGAGCAGTTCTTC

D: NA
V: TRBV5-3
J: TRBJ1-5
size: NA
CDR3: CARSLARAVNQPQHF
DNA: TGTGCCAGAAGCTTGGCAAGGGCCGTCAATCAGCCCCAGCATTTT

D: NA
V: TRBV25-1
J: TRBJ1-3
size: NA
CDR3: CASSEYGSFSGNTIYF
DNA: TGTGCCAGCAGTGAATACGGCAGTTTCTCTGGAAACACCATATATTTT

D: NA
V: TRBV6-5
J: TRBJ2-3
size: NA
CDR3: CASSRTLSDTQYF
DNA: TGTGCCAGCAGCCGAACGCTCTCAGATACGCAGTATTTT